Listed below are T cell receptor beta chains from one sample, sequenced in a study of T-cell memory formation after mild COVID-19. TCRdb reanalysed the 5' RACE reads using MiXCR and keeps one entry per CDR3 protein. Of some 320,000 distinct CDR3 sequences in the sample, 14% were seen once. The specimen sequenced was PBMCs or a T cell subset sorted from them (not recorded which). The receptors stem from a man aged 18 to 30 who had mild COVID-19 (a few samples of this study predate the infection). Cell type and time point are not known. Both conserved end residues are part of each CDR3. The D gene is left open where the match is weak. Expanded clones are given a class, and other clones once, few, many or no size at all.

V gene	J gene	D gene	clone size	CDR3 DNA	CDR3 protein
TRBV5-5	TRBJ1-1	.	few	TGTGCCAGCAGCACCGGGACACAGAACACTGAAGCTTTCTTT	CASSTGTQNTEAFF
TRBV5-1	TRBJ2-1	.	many	TGCGCCAGCAGCTTGGGGTGGCAGAATGAGCAGTTCTTC	CASSLGWQNEQFF
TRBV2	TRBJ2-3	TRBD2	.	TGTGCCAGCAGTGAACTAGCGGGACTCCTAGATACGCAGTATTTT	CASSELAGLLDTQYF
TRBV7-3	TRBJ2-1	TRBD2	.	TGTGCCAGCAGCTTCAGCGGGGGAAACAATGAGCAGTTCTTC	CASSFSGGNNEQFF
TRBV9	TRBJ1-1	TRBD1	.	TGTGCCAGCAGCGGCGGCACAGGGGGCGGGAACACTGAAGCTTTCTTT	CASSGGTGGGNTEAFF
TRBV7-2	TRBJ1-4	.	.	TGTGCCAGCAGCTTAACCCCTACCGGGGGCCTCTTATTTGAAAAACTGTTTTTT	CASSLTPTGGLLFEKLFF
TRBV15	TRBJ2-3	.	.	TGTGCCACCAGCAGAGCCGGGGGAGGAAATACGCAGTATTTT	CATSRAGGGNTQYF
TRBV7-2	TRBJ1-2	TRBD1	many	TGTGCCAGCAGCCCCGGGACAGATGGGGGCGGCTACACCTTC	CASSPGTDGGGYTF
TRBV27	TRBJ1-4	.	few	TGTGCCAGGGGTGCTTTGAGTGAAAAACTGTTTTTT	CARGALSEKLFF
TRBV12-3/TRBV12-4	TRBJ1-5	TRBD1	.	TGTGCCAGCAGTTCCACCGACAGGGGCCCTCCGCCCCAGCATTTT	CASSSTDRGPPPQHF
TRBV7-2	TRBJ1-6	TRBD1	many	TGTGCCAGCAGCGGGGGCGGACAGGGCAGATCACCCCTCCACTTT	CASSGGGQGRSPLHF
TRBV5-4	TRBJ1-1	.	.	TGTGCCAGCAGCCCGGAGTGGGGAGCGGGTGACACTGAAGCTTTCTTT	CASSPEWGAGDTEAFF
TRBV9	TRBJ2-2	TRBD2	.	TGTGCCAGCAGCGTAGCCAAGCGGGGGTACACCGGGGAGCTGTTTTTT	CASSVAKRGYTGELFF
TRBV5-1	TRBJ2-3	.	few	TGCGCCAGCAGCGCCCGAGAGACAGATACGCAGTATTTT	CASSARETDTQYF
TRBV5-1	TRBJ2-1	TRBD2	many	TGCGCCAGCAGCTCCCGATCCGGGCCAGCGGGGGAGCAGTTCTTC	CASSSRSGPAGEQFF
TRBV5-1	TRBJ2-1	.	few	TGCGCCAGCAGCCAAGACACCCTTAGCTCCTACAATGAGCAGTTCTTC	CASSQDTLSSYNEQFF
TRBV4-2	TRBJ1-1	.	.	TGTGCCAGCAGCCAAGATCCGCCGGGGGCCACTGAAGCTTTCTTT	CASSQDPPGATEAFF
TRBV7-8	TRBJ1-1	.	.	TGTGCCAGCAGCGGCCAATGGGGGTTATTGGAAGCTTTCTTT	CASSGQWGLLEAFF
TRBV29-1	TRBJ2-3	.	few	TGCAGCGTTGATTCAGGGGGCACAGATACGCAGTATTTT	CSVDSGGTDTQYF
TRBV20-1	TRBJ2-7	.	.	TGCAGTGCTAGAGCCAACGGGCAGGGATCGGATTTCGAGCAGTACTTC	CSARANGQGSDFEQYF
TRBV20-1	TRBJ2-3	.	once	TGCAGTGCTAGACGACTCGACGGTACAGATACGCAGTATTTT	CSARRLDGTDTQYF
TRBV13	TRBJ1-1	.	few	TGTGCCAGCAGCTTAGCCGTAACTGAAGCTTTCTTT	CASSLAVTEAFF
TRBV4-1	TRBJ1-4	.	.	TGCGCCAGCAGCCAAGAGGCTCTTGCAACTAATGAAAAACTGTTTTTT	CASSQEALATNEKLFF
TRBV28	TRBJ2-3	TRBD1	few	TGTGCCAGCAGTCCCTCGGACAGGGGCACAGATACGCAGTATTTT	CASSPSDRGTDTQYF
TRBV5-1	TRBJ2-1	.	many	TGCGCCAGCAGCTTGGTAGCAGGGTCCCACAATGAGCAGTTCTTC	CASSLVAGSHNEQFF
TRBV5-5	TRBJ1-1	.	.	TGTGCCAGCAGCTTGGCTCCGACTCCGGACACTGAAGCTTTCTTT	CASSLAPTPDTEAFF
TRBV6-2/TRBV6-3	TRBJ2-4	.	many	TGTGCCAGCAGTTCGGGGGACAGTTTAAACATTCAGTACTTC	CASSSGDSLNIQYF
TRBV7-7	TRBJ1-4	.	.	TGTGCCAGCAGCTTAGTAGGGGCACCTAATGAAAAACTGTTTTTT	CASSLVGAPNEKLFF
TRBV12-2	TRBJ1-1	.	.	TGTGCAAGTCGCTTAGCGAGGCAGGGACGGTGGAACACTGAAGCTTTCTTT	CASRLARQGRWNTEAFF
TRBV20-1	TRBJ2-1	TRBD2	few	TGCAGTGCTATCCACAGCGGGGGGAGGGACAATGAGCAGTTCTTC	CSAIHSGGRDNEQFF
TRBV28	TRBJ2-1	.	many	TGTGCCAGCAGTTTATTTGCAGGAACCTACAATGAGCAGTTCTTC	CASSLFAGTYNEQFF
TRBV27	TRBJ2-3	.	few	TGTGCCAGCAGTTTATCCCTGACTAGTGCAAATACGCAGTATTTT	CASSLSLTSANTQYF
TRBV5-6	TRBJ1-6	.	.	TGTGCCAGCAGCTTGGGACAGGCGGCTTATTCACCCCTCCACTTT	CASSLGQAAYSPLHF
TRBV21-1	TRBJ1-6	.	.	TGTGCCAGCAGCCGTCGGAGGGGCAATTCACCCCTCCACTTT	CASSRRRGNSPLHF
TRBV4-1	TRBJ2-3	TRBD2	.	TGCGCCAGCAGCCCTATCGGGCGGGGGGACACAGATACGCAGTATTTT	CASSPIGRGDTDTQYF
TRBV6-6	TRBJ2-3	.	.	TGTGCCAGCAGATTTGGGCCAGGCAAGGGCCCAGATACGCAGTATTTT	CASRFGPGKGPDTQYF
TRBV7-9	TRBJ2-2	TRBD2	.	TGTGCCAGCAGCTTAGCGTTGAGCGGGGGGCGAAAGACCGGGGAGCTGTTTTTT	CASSLALSGGRKTGELFF
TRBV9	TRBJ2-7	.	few	TGTGCCAGCAGCCACTCCGGGACCCCCCTGGGGGAGCAGTACTTC	CASSHSGTPLGEQYF
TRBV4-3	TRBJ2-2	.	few	TGCGCCAGCAGCCAAGACAGGACTCTGACCGGGGAGCTGTTTTTT	CASSQDRTLTGELFF
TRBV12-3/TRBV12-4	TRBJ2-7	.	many	TGTGCCAGCAGTTTCAGGCCCTTGGACTACGAGCAGTACTTC	CASSFRPLDYEQYF
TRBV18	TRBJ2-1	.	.	TGTGCCAGCTCAAAGGAGGGGATTTACAATGAGCAGTTCTTC	CASSKEGIYNEQFF
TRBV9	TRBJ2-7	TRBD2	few	TGTGCCAGCAGCGCCGGGGGGAGTCGTGGCGAGCAGTACTTC	CASSAGGSRGEQYF
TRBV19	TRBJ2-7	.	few	TGTGCCAGTAGTTTCCTCGGCTACGAGCAGTACTTC	CASSFLGYEQYF
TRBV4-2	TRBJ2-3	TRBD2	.	TGTGCCAGCAGCGAATACCCTAGCGGGGAGACAGATACGCAGTATTTT	CASSEYPSGETDTQYF
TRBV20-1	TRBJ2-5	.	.	TGCAGTGCTGGCCCTTCCGGCAAACAAGAGACCCAGTACTTC	CSAGPSGKQETQYF
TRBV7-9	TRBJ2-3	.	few	TGTGCCAGCAGCAGAGTAGTAGAACGTAGCACAGATACGCAGTATTTT	CASSRVVERSTDTQYF